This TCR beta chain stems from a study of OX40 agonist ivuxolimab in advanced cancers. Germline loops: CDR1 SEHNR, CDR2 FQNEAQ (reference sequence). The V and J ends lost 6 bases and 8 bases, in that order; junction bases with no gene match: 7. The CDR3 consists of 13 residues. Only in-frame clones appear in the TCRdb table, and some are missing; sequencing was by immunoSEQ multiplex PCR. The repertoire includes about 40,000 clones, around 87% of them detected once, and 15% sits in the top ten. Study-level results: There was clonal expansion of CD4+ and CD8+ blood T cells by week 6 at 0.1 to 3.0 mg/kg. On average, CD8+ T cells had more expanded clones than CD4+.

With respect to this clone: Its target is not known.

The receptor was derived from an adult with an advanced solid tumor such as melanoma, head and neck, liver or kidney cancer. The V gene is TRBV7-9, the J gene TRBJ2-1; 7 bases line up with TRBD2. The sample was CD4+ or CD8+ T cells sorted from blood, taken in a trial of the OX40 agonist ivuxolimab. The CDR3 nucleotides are TGTGCCAGCAGGTCGACGGGGAGGGATGAGCAGTTCTTC. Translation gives CASRSTGRDEQFF.